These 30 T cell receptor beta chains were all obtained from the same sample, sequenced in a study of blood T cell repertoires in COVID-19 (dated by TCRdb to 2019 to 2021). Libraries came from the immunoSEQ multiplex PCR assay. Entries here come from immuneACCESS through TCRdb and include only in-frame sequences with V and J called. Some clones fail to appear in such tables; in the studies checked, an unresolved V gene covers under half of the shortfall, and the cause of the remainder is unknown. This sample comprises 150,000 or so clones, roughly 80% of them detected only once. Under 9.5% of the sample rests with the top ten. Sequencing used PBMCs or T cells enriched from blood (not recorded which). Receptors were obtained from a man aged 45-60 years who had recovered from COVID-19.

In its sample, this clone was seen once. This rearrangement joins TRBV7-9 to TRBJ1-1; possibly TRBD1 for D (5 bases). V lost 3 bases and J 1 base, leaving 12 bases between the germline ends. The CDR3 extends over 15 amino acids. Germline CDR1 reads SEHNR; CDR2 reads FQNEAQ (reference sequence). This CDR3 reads CASSLVGAKNTEAFF. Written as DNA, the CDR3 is TGTGCCAGCAGCTTGGTAGGGGCGAAGAACACTGAAGCTTTCTTT.

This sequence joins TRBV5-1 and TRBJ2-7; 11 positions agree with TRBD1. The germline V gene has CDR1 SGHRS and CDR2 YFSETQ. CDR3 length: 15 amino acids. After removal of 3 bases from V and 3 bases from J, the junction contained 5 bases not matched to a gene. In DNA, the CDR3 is TGCGCCAGCAGCTCGGAGGGACAGGGGGACTACGAGCAGTACTTC. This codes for CASSSEGQGDYEQYF.

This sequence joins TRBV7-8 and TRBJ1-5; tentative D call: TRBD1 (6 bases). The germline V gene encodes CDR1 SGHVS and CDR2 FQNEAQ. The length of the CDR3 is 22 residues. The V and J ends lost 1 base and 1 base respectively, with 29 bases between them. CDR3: CASSLDGNRQADLYPSNQPQHF. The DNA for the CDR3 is TGTGCCAGCAGCTTAGATGGAAACCGACAGGCAGACCTTTACCCCAGCAATCAGCCCCAGCATTTT. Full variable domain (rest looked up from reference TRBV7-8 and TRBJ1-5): GAGVSQSPRYKVAKRGQDVALRCDPISGHVSLFWYQQALGQGPEFLTYFQNEAQLDKSGLPSDRFFAERPEGSVSTLKIQRTQQEDSAVYLCASSLDGNRQADLYPSNQPQHFGDGTRLSIL.

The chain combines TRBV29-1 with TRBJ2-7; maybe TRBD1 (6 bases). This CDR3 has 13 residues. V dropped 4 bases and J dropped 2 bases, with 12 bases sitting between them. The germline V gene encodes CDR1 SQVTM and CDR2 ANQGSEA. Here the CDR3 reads CSVVWDITYEQYF. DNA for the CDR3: TGCAGCGTTGTTTGGGACATAACCTACGAGCAGTACTTC.

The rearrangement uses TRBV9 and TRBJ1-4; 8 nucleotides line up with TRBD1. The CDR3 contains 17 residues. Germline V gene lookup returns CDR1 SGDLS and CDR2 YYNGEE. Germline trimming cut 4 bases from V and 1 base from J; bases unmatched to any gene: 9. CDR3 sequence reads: CASSPRTGLQTNEKLFF. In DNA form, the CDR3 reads TGTGCCAGCAGCCCGCGGACAGGGTTGCAAACTAATGAAAAACTGTTTTTT.

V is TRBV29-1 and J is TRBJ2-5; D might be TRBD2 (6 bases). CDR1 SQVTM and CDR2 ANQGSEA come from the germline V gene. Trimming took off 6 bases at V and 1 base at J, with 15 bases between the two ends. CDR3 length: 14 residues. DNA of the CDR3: TGCAGCGTGTCCAGGGCGGGGCTCCAAGAGACCCAGTACTTC. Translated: CSVSRAGLQETQYF.

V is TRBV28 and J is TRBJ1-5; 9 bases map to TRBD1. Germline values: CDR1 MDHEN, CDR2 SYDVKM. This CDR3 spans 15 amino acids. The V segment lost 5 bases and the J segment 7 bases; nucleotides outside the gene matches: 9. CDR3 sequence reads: CASSEGTGFGQPQHF. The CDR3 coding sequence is TGTGCCAGCAGTGAGGGGACAGGGTTCGGGCAGCCCCAGCATTTT.

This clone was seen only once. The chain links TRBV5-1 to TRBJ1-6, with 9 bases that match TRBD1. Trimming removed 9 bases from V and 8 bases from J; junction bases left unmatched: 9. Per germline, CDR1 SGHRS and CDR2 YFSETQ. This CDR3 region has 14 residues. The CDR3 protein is CATHPGQGHSPLHF. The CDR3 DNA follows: TGCGCCACTCATCCGGGACAGGGCCATTCACCCCTCCACTTT.

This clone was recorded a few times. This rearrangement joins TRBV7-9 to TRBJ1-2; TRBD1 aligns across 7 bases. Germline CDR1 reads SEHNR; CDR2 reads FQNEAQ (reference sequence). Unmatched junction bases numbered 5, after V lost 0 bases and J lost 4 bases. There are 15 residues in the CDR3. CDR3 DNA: TGTGCCAGCAGCTTAGCAAGGACAGGAGCCTATGGCTACACCTTC. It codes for CASSLARTGAYGYTF.

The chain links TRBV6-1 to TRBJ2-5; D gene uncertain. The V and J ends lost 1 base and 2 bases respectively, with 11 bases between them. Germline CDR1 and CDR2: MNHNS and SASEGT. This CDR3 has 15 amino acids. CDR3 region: CASSEVRQRQETQYF. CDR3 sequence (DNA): TGTGCCAGCAGTGAAGTGCGGCAGAGACAAGAGACCCAGTACTTC.

The CDR3, as DNA: TGTGCCAGCAGCGCACAGGGGACCGGGGAGCTGTTTTTT. The encoded protein is CASSAQGTGELFF. The rearrangement links TRBV9 to TRBJ2-2; 7 nucleotides line up with TRBD1. Germline CDR1 and CDR2: SGDLS and YYNGEE. The CDR3 contains 13 residues. J lost 5 bases, V lost 3 bases, and 1 base had no gene match.

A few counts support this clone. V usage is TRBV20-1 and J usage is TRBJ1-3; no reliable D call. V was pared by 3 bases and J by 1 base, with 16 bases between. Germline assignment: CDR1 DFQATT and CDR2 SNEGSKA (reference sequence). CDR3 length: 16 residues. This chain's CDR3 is CSASYPGRRSGNTIYF. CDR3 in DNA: TGCAGTGCTAGTTACCCAGGCAGGAGGTCTGGAAACACCATATATTTT.

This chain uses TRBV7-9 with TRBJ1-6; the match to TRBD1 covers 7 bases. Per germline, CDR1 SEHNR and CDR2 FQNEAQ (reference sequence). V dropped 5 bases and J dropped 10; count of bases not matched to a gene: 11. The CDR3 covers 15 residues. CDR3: CASSREEGAGSPLHF. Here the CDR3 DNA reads TGTGCCAGCAGCAGAGAGGAGGGGGCTGGATCACCCCTCCACTTT.

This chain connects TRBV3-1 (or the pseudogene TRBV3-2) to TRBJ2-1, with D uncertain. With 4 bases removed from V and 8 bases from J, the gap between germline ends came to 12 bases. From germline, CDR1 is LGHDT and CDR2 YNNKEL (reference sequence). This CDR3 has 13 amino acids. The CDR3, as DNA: TGTGCCAGCAGCCCAACCGGGTATCATGAGCAGTTCTTC. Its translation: CASSPTGYHEQFF.

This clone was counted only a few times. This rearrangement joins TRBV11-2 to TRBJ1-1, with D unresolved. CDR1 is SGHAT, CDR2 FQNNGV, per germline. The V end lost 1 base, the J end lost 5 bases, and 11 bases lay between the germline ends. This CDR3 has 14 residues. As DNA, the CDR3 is TGTGCCAGCAGCTTAGGTTCGAGTTTGACTGAAGCTTTCTTT. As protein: CASSLGSSLTEAFF.

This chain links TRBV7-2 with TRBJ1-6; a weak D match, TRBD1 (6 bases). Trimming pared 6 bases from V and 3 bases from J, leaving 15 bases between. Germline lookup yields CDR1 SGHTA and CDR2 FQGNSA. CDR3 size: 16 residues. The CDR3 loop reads CASRFSQGGYNSPLHF. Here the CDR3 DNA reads TGTGCCAGCAGGTTCTCACAGGGTGGCTATAATTCACCCCTCCACTTT.

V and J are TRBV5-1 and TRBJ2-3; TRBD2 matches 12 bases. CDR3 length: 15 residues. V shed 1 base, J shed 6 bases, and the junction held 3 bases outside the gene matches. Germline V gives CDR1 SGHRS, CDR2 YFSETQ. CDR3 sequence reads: CASSLTSGGLDTQYF. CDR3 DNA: TGCGCCAGCAGCTTGACTAGCGGGGGGTTGGATACGCAGTATTTT.

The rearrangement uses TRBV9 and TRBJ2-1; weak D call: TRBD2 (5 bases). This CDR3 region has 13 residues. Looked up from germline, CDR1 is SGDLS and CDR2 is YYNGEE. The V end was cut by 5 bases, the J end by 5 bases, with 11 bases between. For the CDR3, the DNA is TGTGCCAGCAGTGGACTTGTCAACAATGAGCAGTTCTTC. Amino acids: CASSGLVNNEQFF. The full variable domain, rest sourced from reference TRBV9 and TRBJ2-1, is DSGVTQTPKHLITATGQRVTLRCSPRSGDLSVYWYQQSLDQGLQFLIQYYNGEERAKGNILERFSAQQFPDLHSELNLSSLELGDSALYFCASSGLVNNEQFFGPGTRLTVL.

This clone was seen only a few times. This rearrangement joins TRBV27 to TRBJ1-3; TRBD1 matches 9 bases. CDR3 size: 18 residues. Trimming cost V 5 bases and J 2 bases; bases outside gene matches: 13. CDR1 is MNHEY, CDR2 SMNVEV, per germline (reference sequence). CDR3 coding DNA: TGTGCCAGCAGTCCCGGCACTGGAAGGACAGGGGCTGGAAACACCATATATTTT. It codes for CASSPGTGRTGAGNTIYF.

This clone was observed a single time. The CDR3 DNA reads TGCAGCGCAGAACAGGGGATGGGGGGCTACACCTTC. It specifies CSAEQGMGGYTF. The rearrangement uses TRBV29-1 and TRBJ1-2; 7 bases are shared with TRBD1. Unmatched junction bases numbered 10, after V lost 7 bases and J lost 8 bases. The CDR3 extends over 12 amino acids. In germline, CDR1 is SQVTM, CDR2 ANQGSEA. Full variable domain (missing parts from reference TRBV29-1 and TRBJ1-2): SAVISQKPSRDICQRGTSLTIQCQVDSQVTMMFWYRQQPGQSLTLIATANQGSEATYESGFVIDKFPISRPNLTFSTLTVSNMSPEDSSIYLCSAEQGMGGYTFGSGTRLTVV.

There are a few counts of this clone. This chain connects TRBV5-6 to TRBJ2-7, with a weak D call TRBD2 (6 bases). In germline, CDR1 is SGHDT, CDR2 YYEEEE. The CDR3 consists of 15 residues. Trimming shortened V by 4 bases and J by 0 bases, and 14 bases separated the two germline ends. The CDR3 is CASSPGLPNSYEQYF. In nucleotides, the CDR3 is TGTGCCAGCAGCCCCGGACTACCCAACTCCTACGAGCAGTACTTC.

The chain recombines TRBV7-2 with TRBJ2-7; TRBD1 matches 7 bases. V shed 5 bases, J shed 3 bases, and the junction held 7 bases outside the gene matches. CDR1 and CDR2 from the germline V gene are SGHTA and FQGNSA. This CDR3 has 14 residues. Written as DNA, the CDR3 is TGTGCCAGCAGCCAAACCCGACAGGGCTACGAGCAGTACTTC. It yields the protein CASSQTRQGYEQYF.

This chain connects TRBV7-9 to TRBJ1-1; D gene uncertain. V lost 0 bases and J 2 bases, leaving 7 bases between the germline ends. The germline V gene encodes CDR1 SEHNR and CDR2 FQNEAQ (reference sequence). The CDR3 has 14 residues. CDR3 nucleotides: TGTGCCAGCAGCTTAGCGCTATCCAACACTGAAGCTTTCTTT. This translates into CASSLALSNTEAFF. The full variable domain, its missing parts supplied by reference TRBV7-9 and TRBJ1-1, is DTGVSQNPRHKITKRGQNVTFRCDPISEHNRLYWYRQTLGQGPEFLTYFQNEAQLEKSRLLSDRFSAERPKGSFSTLEIQRTEQGDSAMYLCASSLALSNTEAFFGQGTRLTVV.

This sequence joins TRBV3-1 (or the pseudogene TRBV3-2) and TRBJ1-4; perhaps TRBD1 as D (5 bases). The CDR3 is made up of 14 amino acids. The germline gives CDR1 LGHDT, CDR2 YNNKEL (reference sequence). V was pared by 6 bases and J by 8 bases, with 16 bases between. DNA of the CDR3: TGTGCCAGCAGGGGGACTTCTGGGGAAGAAAAACTGTTTTTT. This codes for CASRGTSGEEKLFF.

The CDR3, as DNA: TGCGCCAGCAGTGTGAAGGGGGCTGGGGCTTTCTTT. This gives the protein CASSVKGAGAFF. The chain joins TRBV5-1 to TRBJ1-1; 7 bases align to TRBD1. V shed 5 bases and J 11 bases; nucleotides not matched to a gene: 9. The CDR3 contains 12 residues. CDR1 and CDR2 (germline): SGHRS, YFSETQ.

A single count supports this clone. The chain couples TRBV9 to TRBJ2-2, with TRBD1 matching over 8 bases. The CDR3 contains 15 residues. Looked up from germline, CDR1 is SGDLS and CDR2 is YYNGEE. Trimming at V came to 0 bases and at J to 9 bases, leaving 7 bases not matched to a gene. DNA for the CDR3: TGTGCCAGCAGCGTAGACGGGACAGGTGTCTGGGAGCTGTTTTTT. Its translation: CASSVDGTGVWELFF. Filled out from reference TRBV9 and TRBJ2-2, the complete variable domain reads DSGVTQTPKHLITATGQRVTLRCSPRSGDLSVYWYQQSLDQGLQFLIQYYNGEERAKGNILERFSAQQFPDLHSELNLSSLELGDSALYFCASSVDGTGVWELFFGEGSRLTVL.

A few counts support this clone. CDR3 sequence reads: CASSLSLAGARVEQYF. CDR3 nucleotides: TGTGCCAGCAGTTTGTCACTAGCGGGGGCCCGGGTCGAGCAGTACTTC. V and J are TRBV28 and TRBJ2-7; TRBD2 agrees at 11 bases. Trimming at V came to 3 bases and at J to 6 bases, leaving 10 bases not matched to a gene. Germline V gene lookup returns CDR1 MDHEN and CDR2 SYDVKM. CDR3 length: 16 residues.

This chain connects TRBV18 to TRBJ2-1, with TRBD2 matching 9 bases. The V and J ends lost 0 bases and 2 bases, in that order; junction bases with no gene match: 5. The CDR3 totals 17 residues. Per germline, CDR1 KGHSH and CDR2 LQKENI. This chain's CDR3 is CASSPPGLAGTYNEQFF. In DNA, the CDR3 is TGTGCCAGCTCACCACCGGGGCTAGCGGGGACCTACAATGAGCAGTTCTTC.

CDR3 sequence: CASSPPGGGGTDTQYF. The DNA for the CDR3 is TGTGCCAGCTCACCACCGGGAGGGGGAGGCACAGATACGCAGTATTTT. The V call is TRBV18, the J call TRBJ2-3, with a possible D match to TRBD2 (7 bases). CDR1 KGHSH and CDR2 LQKENI come from the germline V gene. The CDR3 consists of 16 residues. The V gene lost 0 bases and the J gene lost 1 base, with 11 bases spanning the gap. Full variable domain (remainder filled in from reference TRBV18 and TRBJ2-3): NAGVMQNPRHLVRRRGQEARLRCSPMKGHSHVYWYRQLPEEGLKFMVYLQKENIIDESGMPKERFSAEFPKEGPSILRIQQVVRGDSAAYFCASSPPGGGGTDTQYFGPGTRLTVL.

CDR3 nucleotides: TGTGCCAGCTCACCCACTAGCGGGACTTACGGAGATACGCAGTATTTT. As protein: CASSPTSGTYGDTQYF. J is TRBJ2-3 and V is TRBV18; 10 nucleotides line up with TRBD2. After removal of 3 bases from V and 5 bases from J, the junction contained 8 bases not matched to a gene. This CDR3 is 16 amino acids long. Germline CDR1 is KGHSH and CDR2 is LQKENI.